Following are 25 T cell receptor beta chains from one sample sequenced in a study of CD8 T cells in Susac syndrome. RNA in amounts of roughly 0.45 to 1 ug was reverse transcribed with random hexamers. MiXCR was run by TCRdb on the immunoSEQ multiplex PCR reads, yielding one entry per CDR3 protein. The sample comprises 150,000 to 250,000 distinct CDR3 sequences, more than 90% of which are singletons, and approximately 0.093% rests with the top ten. Input material: CD4+ T cells from PBMCs. These receptors originate from a human donor with multiple sclerosis.

This rearrangement joins TRBV9 to TRBJ2-7; 7 nucleotides agree with TRBD1. The CDR3 spans 16 residues. Trimming cost V 2 bases and J 2 bases; bases outside gene matches: 10. Germline CDR1 and CDR2: SGDLS and YYNGEE. The CDR3 region is CASSVKPTGTPYEQYF. CDR3 nucleotides: TGTGCCAGCAGCGTTAAGCCGACAGGGACCCCCTACGAGCAGTACTTC.

The rearrangement joins TRBV7-6 to TRBJ2-7, with 8 bases aligning to TRBD2. With 5 bases clipped from V and 4 bases from J, the junction kept 19 bases outside the gene matches. Germline V gene sequence: CDR1 SGHVS, CDR2 FNYEAQ. The CDR3 runs to 18 residues. The CDR3 region has the DNA TGTGCCAGCAGCAAATTTGTGAGCGGTAGCGGGGATCTTTACGAGCAGTACTTC. It codes for CASSKFVSGSGDLYEQYF. Supplemented by reference TRBV7-6 and TRBJ2-7, the full variable domain reads GAGVSQSPRYKVTKRGQDVALRCDPISGHVSLYWYRQALGQGPEFLTYFNYEAQQDKSGLPNDRFSAERPEGSISTLTIQRTEQRDSAMYRCASSKFVSGSGDLYEQYFGPGTRLTVT.

The J gene is TRBJ1-2, the V gene TRBV9; D ambiguous. Germline CDR1 and CDR2: SGDLS and YYNGEE. The CDR3 covers 14 residues. V lost 0 bases and J 5 bases, leaving 11 bases between the germline ends. CDR3 DNA: TGTGCCAGCAGCGTAGATAAGGGCGTATATGGCTACACCTTC. It codes for CASSVDKGVYGYTF.

The V gene is TRBV3-1, the J gene TRBJ2-7; TRBD2 agrees at 9 bases. Germline trimming cut 6 bases from V and 5 bases from J; bases unmatched to any gene: 8. Germline values: CDR1 LGHDT, CDR2 YNNKEL (reference sequence). The CDR3 is made up of 14 amino acids. The CDR3 nucleotides are TGTGCCAGCAGACTCTCGGCTAGCGGGGACGAGCAGTACTTC. Translating gives CASRLSASGDEQYF.

V and J are TRBV9 and TRBJ1-6, with D hard to call. This CDR3 has 16 amino acids. The V end lost 4 bases, the J end lost 0 bases, and 11 bases lay between the germline ends. Germline values: CDR1 SGDLS, CDR2 YYNGEE. CDR3 in amino acids: CASSRTGSSYNSPLHF. The CDR3 coding sequence is TGTGCCAGCAGCCGGACGGGAAGCTCCTATAATTCACCCCTCCACTTT. The variable domain in full, with the rest retrieved from reference TRBV9 and TRBJ1-6, is DSGVTQTPKHLITATGQRVTLRCSPRSGDLSVYWYQQSLDQGLQFLIQYYNGEERAKGNILERFSAQQFPDLHSELNLSSLELGDSALYFCASSRTGSSYNSPLHFGNGTRLTVT.

This clonotype was seen only once. This chain joins TRBV2 and TRBJ2-7; 8 positions agree with TRBD1. CDR1 is SNHLY and CDR2 is FYNNEI in the germline V gene. CDR3 length equals 13 residues. With 8 bases clipped from V and 6 bases from J, the junction kept 9 bases outside the gene matches. The CDR3 DNA reads as TGTGCCAGCCAGGAACAGGGGGTTGGCGAGCAGTACTTC. Translation: CASQEQGVGEQYF.

The CDR3 loop reads CSAIQQKETQYF. DNA for the CDR3: TGCAGTGCTATTCAACAGAAAGAGACCCAGTACTTC. The rearrangement joins TRBV20-1 to TRBJ2-5; D uncertain. Germline V gene sequence: CDR1 DFQATT, CDR2 SNEGSKA (reference sequence). This CDR3 contains 12 residues. V was clipped by 4 bases and J by 3 bases, with 9 bases between them.

The chain uses TRBV3-1 and TRBJ2-7; 10 bases fit TRBD2. The germline gives CDR1 LGHDT, CDR2 YNNKEL (reference sequence). V was clipped by 3 bases and J by 0 bases; unmatched bases: 5. The CDR3 is 16 amino acids. The CDR3 reads CASSQLAGALSYEQYF. DNA for the CDR3: TGTGCCAGCAGCCAGCTAGCGGGAGCCCTCTCCTACGAGCAGTACTTC.

V usage is TRBV20-1 and J usage is TRBJ1-6, with D unclear. CDR1 is DFQATT, CDR2 SNEGSKA, per germline (reference sequence). The germline V and J ends were trimmed by 0 bases and 7 bases, with 13 bases remaining between them. The CDR3 is 15 residues long. CDR3 loop: CSAREESGRNSPLHF. In nucleotides, the CDR3 is TGCAGTGCTAGAGAGGAGTCGGGCAGAAATTCACCCCTCCACTTT.

The chain carries TRBV5-6 and TRBJ2-7, with TRBD2 as a possible D gene (6 bases). The germline CDR1 and CDR2 sequences are SGHDT and YYEEEE. Deletions cut 4 bases from V and 1 base from J, with 12 bases between. CDR3 size: 14 residues. DNA for the CDR3: TGTGCCAGCAGCCTAGCGCGACTATCCTACGAGCAGTACTTC. As protein: CASSLARLSYEQYF.

V usage is TRBV10-2 and J usage is TRBJ1-5; D unclear. Germline-derived CDR1 and CDR2 are WSHSY and SAAADI. The V and J ends lost 2 bases and 3 bases respectively, with 8 bases between them. CDR3 size: 14 residues. CDR3 bases: TGCGCCAGCAGTGAGCCCGCATCCAATCAGCCCCAGCATTTT. Translating it yields CASSEPASNQPQHF.

The V call is TRBV25-1, the J call TRBJ1-2; D is unresolved. The V end was cut by 2 bases, the J end by 4 bases, with 11 bases between. Germline V gives CDR1 MGHDK, CDR2 SYGVNS. The length of the CDR3 is 14 residues. CDR3 protein: CASSEQARGYGYTF. CDR3 DNA sequence: TGTGCCAGCAGTGAACAGGCCCGCGGCTATGGCTACACCTTC.

The chain has TRBV7-9 and TRBJ2-4, with D unclear. The CDR3 covers 15 residues. From germline, CDR1 is SEHNR and CDR2 FQNEAQ (reference sequence). V was shortened by 4 bases and J by 1 base, with 11 bases between the two germline ends. The CDR3 loop reads CASSSSREAKNIQYF. As DNA, the CDR3 is TGTGCCAGCAGCTCAAGTCGCGAGGCCAAAAACATTCAGTACTTC.

This sequence joins TRBV30 and TRBJ1-1, with D unclear. Germline CDR1 is GTSNPN and CDR2 is SVGIG (reference sequence). V dropped 4 bases and J dropped 1 base, with 10 bases sitting between them. The CDR3 consists of 13 residues. The CDR3 region has the DNA TGTGCCTGGACTCGGGTAGCGAACACTGAAGCTTTCTTT. Its translation: CAWTRVANTEAFF.

V and J are TRBV29-1 and TRBJ1-2; 7 positions agree with TRBD1. With V trimmed by 6 bases and J by 7 bases, 8 bases remained unmatched. CDR1 is SQVTM and CDR2 is ANQGSEA in the germline V gene. The CDR3 is made up of 12 amino acids. CDR3 in DNA: TGCAGCGTGGCACAGGGGCTCGCTGGCTACACCTTC. Its translation: CSVAQGLAGYTF. The complete variable domain, with remaining parts taken from reference TRBV29-1 and TRBJ1-2, reads SAVISQKPSRDICQRGTSLTIQCQVDSQVTMMFWYRQQPGQSLTLIATANQGSEATYESGFVIDKFPISRPNLTFSTLTVSNMSPEDSSIYLCSVAQGLAGYTFGSGTRLTVV.

V gene TRBV3-1 combines with J gene TRBJ2-6; D call uncertain. V was cut by 4 bases and J by 2 bases, with 9 bases left in between. Looked up from germline, CDR1 is LGHDT and CDR2 is YNNKEL (reference sequence). This CDR3 spans 15 amino acids. The CDR3 nucleotides read TGTGCCAGCAGCCTACGAGGACCTGGGGCCAACGTCCTGACTTTC. Translating gives CASSLRGPGANVLTF.

V and J are TRBV18 and TRBJ2-5, with a weak D call TRBD2 (5 bases). This CDR3 is built from 14 residues. The germline V and J ends were trimmed by 2 bases and 3 bases, with 10 bases remaining between them. The V gene's germline CDR1 is KGHSH and CDR2 LQKENI. The CDR3 protein is CASSPSRTEETQYF. The CDR3 coding sequence is TGTGCCAGCTCACCAAGCAGGACTGAAGAGACCCAGTACTTC.

V usage is TRBV11-2 and J usage is TRBJ2-1, with 9 bases that match TRBD2. The CDR3 contains 15 residues. The junction had 4 bases not matched to a gene; V was cut back by 4 bases and J by 3 bases. Germline CDR1 is SGHAT and CDR2 is FQNNGV. The CDR3 here is CASSSGLARYNEQFF. Written as DNA, the CDR3 is TGTGCCAGCAGCTCCGGACTAGCGCGCTACAATGAGCAGTTCTTC.

V usage is TRBV12-3 or TRBV12-4 and J usage is TRBJ2-7, with no clear D. Trimming removed 4 bases from V and 0 bases from J, with 7 bases in between. CDR3 length equals 13 residues. This CDR3 reads CASSSQVSYEQYF. The DNA for the CDR3 is TGTGCCAGCAGTTCCCAGGTCTCCTACGAGCAGTACTTC.

CDR3 sequence reads: CSAARDGPSNEQYF. CDR3 DNA sequence: TGCAGTGCTGCTAGGGACGGACCGTCGAACGAGCAGTACTTC. V and J are TRBV20-1 and TRBJ2-7; D might be TRBD1 or TRBD2, each matching 5 bases. The germline gives CDR1 DFQATT, CDR2 SNEGSKA (reference sequence). The CDR3 runs to 14 residues. With 5 bases removed from V and 5 bases from J, the gap between germline ends came to 19 bases.

V gene TRBV7-9 combines with J gene TRBJ2-2, with no clear D. This CDR3 has 14 amino acids. Trimming stripped 3 bases from V and 4 bases from J, with 9 bases between. Germline assignment: CDR1 SEHNR and CDR2 FQNEAQ (reference sequence). Here the CDR3 DNA reads TGTGCCAGCAGCTTCGACCAGTTCACCGGGGAGCTGTTTTTT. Protein sequence: CASSFDQFTGELFF.

The J gene is TRBJ2-7, the V gene TRBV5-4, with D perhaps matching TRBD1 or TRBD2 (5 bases each). The CDR3 is 11 residues long. V dropped 5 bases and J dropped 11 bases, with 14 bases sitting between them. The germline V gene encodes CDR1 SGHNT and CDR2 YYREEE (reference sequence). The CDR3: CASRWGTLEYF. CDR3 nucleotide sequence: TGTGCCAGCAGGTGGGGGACCCTGGAGTACTTC.

V and J are TRBV27 and TRBJ1-2, with a possible D match to TRBD1 (5 bases). Germline V CDR1 and CDR2: MNHEY, SMNVEV (reference sequence). The CDR3 runs to 13 residues. V gave up 3 bases and J gave up 8 bases, with 13 bases separating them. The CDR3 coding sequence is TGTGCCAGCAGTTTCTTGCAGGGACGGGGCTACACCTTC. Protein: CASSFLQGRGYTF.

The chain has TRBV30 and TRBJ2-2; D is undetermined. Trimming removed 4 bases from V and 1 base from J, with 7 bases in between. The CDR3 has 13 amino acids. Germline CDR1 GTSNPN, CDR2 SVGIG (reference sequence). The CDR3 region has the DNA TGTGCCTGGATACTGAGGAACACCGGGGAGCTGTTTTTT. As protein: CAWILRNTGELFF.

V is TRBV29-1 and J is TRBJ2-3, with a possible D match to TRBD2 (6 bases). The germline V and J ends were trimmed by 6 bases and 4 bases, with 11 bases remaining between them. The CDR3 contains 12 residues. Germline assignment: CDR1 SQVTM and CDR2 ANQGSEA. The CDR3 spells CSVRESADTQYF. In nucleotides, the CDR3 is TGCAGCGTGCGGGAATCTGCAGATACGCAGTATTTT.